This entry describes one T cell receptor (beta chain). Profiled with immunoSEQ multiplex PCR; TCRdb holds only in-frame clones, not every one. The data contain about 340,000 clones, about 73% of them seen just once; the ten biggest clones take up about 9.4%. The sample originates from a study of shared clonotypes between healthy human individuals. Sequencing input: memory CD4+ T cells sorted from blood. Subset noted: CD45RA-negative fraction. The receptor's source is a man between 25 and 39 years old in good health.

The CDR3, as DNA: TGTGCCAGCAGCTTGGGTAGGGTATGGGCCAATGAAAAACTGTTTTTT. This codes for CASSLGRVWANEKLFF. The rearrangement joins TRBV5-5 to TRBJ1-4, with D hard to call. Trimming took 0 bases from V and 5 from J, leaving 14 bases between them. The CDR3 has 16 residues. Germline V gene data show CDR1 as SGHKS and CDR2 as YYEKEE (reference sequence).